This T cell receptor beta chain was sequenced in a study of regulatory T cells in long-lasting Graves disease. The time point is: newly diagnosed GD, antithyroid drugs for less than 3 months. Isolated PBMC RNA provided the starting material for the TCR library. The CDR3 is 13 residues long. Germline CDR1 ENHRY, CDR2 SYGVKD. V shed 8 bases and J shed 5 bases, with 16 bases lying between them. Arm-PCR of CDR3 regions with iRepertoire HTBI primers generated TCR beta libraries. TCRdb analysed the multiplex PCR reads with MiXCR anew, one entry per CDR3 protein. The sample holds just over 600,000 distinct CDR3 sequences, 16% seen once. This clonotype was counted many times. These data are also associated with another study on T cells in Graves' hyperthyroidism and ophthalmopathy.

The chain links TRBV10-3 to TRBJ2-7; D is perhaps TRBD2 (5 bases). This TCR was recovered from a woman aged 30 to 39 with Graves disease. This specimen was peripheral blood mononuclear cells (PBMCs), taken at new diagnosis, from a patient treated with antithyroid drugs. CDR3 nucleotide sequence: TGTGCCATCGGAAGGGCGGGTAGGAACGAGCAGTACTTC. Residues: CAIGRAGRNEQYF.